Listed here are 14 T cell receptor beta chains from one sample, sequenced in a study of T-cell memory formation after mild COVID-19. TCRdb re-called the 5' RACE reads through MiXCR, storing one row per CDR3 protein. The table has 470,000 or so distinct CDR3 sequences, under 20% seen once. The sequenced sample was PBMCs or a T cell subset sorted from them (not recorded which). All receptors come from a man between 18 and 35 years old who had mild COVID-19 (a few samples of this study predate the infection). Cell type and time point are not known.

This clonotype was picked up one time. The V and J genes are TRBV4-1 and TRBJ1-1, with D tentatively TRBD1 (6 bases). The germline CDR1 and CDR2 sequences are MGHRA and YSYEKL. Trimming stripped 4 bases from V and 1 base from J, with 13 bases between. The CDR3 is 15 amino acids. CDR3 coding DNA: TGCGCCAGCAGCCCTGAGCCGGGACAGAACACTGAAGCTTTCTTT. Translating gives CASSPEPGQNTEAFF.

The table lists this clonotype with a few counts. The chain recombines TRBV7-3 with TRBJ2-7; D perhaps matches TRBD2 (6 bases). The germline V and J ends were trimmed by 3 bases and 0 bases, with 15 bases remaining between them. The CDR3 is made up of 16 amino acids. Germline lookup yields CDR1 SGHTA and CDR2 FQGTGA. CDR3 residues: CASSFPGLLISYEQYV. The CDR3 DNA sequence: TGTGCCAGCAGCTTCCCGGGACTCCTAATCTCCTACGAGCAGTACGTC.

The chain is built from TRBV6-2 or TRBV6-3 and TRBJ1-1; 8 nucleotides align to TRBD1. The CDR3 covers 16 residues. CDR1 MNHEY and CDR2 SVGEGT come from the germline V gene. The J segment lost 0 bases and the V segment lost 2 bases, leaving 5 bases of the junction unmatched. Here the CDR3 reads CASSYTTGEVNTEAFF. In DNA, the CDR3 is TGTGCCAGCAGTTACACGACAGGGGAAGTGAACACTGAAGCTTTCTTT.

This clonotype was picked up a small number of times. The CDR3 spells CASSLTSGGGDNEQFF. In nucleotides, the CDR3 is TGTGCCAGCAGCCTTACTAGCGGGGGGGGTGACAATGAGCAGTTCTTC. The chain recombines TRBV4-2 with TRBJ2-1, with 13 bases lining up with TRBD2. The germline gives CDR1 LGHNA, CDR2 YNFKEQ. CDR3 length: 16 residues. V trimming: 4 bases; J trimming: 5 bases; junction bases outside the gene matches: 5.

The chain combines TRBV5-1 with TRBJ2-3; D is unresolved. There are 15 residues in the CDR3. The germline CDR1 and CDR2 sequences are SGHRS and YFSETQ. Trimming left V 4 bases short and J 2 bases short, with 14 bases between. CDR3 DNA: TGCGCCAGCAGCCTCCCCGAGACTGCCACAGATACGCAGTATTTT. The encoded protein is CASSLPETATDTQYF.

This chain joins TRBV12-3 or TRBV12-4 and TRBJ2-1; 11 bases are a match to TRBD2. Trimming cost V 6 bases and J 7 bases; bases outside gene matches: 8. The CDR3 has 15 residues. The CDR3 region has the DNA TGTGCCAGCAGCTCCCTAGCGGGGGGTGGTAATGAGCAGTTCTTC. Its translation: CASSSLAGGGNEQFF.

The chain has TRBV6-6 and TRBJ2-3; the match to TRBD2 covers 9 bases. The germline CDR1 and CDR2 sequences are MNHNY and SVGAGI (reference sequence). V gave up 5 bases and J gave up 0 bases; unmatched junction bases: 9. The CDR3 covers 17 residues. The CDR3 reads CASSRASGTASTDTQYF. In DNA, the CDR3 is TGTGCCAGCAGTAGGGCTAGCGGGACGGCTAGCACAGATACGCAGTATTTT.

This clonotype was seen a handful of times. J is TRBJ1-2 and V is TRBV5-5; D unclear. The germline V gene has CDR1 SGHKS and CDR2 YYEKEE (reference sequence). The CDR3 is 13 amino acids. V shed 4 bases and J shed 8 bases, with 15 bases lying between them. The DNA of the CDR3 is TGTGCCAGCAGCGCCGGCGGGCTTGGAGGCTACACCTTC. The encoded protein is CASSAGGLGGYTF.

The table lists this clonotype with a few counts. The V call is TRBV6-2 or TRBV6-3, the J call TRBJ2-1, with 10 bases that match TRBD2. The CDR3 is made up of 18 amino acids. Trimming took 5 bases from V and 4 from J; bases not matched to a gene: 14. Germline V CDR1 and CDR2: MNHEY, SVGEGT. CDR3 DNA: TGTGCCAGCAGTCCCTCGGGGTCTAGCGGGGGAAGGTACAATGAGCAGTTCTTC. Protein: CASSPSGSSGGRYNEQFF.

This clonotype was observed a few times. Written as DNA, the CDR3 is TGCAGTGCTCTTAGGACGGGCTCCCATGGTAATGAGCAGTTCTTC. It yields the protein CSALRTGSHGNEQFF. The rearrangement uses TRBV20-1 and TRBJ2-1; no definite D call. This CDR3 is 15 amino acids long. Trimming shortened V by 5 bases and J by 7 bases, and 21 bases separated the two germline ends. Germline V lookup: CDR1 DFQATT, CDR2 SNEGSKA (reference sequence).

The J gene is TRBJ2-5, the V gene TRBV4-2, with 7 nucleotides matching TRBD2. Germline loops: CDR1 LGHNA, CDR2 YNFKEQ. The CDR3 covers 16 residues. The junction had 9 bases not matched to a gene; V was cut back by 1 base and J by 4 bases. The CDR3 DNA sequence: TGTGCCAGCAGCCAAGGTGATCTAGCGGTAGGAGAGACCCAGTACTTC. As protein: CASSQGDLAVGETQYF.

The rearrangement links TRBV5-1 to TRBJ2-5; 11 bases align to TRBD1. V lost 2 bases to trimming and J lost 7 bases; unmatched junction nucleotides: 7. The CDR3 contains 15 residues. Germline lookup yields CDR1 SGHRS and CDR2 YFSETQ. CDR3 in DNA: TGCGCCAGCAGCTTCGGACAGGGGGCCCTTGGGACCCAGTACTTC. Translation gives CASSFGQGALGTQYF.

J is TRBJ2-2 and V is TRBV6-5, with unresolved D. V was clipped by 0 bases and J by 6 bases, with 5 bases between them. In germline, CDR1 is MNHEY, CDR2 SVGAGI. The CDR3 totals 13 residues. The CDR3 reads CASSYSRPGELFF. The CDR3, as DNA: TGTGCCAGCAGTTACTCACGACCCGGGGAGCTGTTTTTT.

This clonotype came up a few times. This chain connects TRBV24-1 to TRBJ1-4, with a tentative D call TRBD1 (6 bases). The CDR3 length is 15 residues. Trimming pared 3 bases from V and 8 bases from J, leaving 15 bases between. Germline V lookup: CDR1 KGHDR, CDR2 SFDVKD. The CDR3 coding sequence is TGTGCCACCAGTGATGCCTCAGGGGCAGGCGAAAAACTGTTTTTT. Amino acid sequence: CATSDASGAGEKLFF.